The rows below give T cell receptor beta chains drawn from one sample of a study of cytotoxic CD8 clonotypes in ibrutinib-treated CLL. TCRdb's table, derived via immunoSEQ multiplex PCR, lists solely in-frame clones and lacks some. The sample contains almost 250,000 clones, around 70% of which appear only once. Specimen: PBMCs, collected after 24 months of ibrutinib treatment. All receptors come from a human donor with chronic lymphocytic leukemia. Both conserved end residues are part of each CDR3. The order of the fields is clone size, D gene, V gene, J gene, CDR3 DNA, CDR3 protein. D genes are given only for firm matches. The size field is filled for only some rows; it gives once, few, many or a size class.

.	.	TRBV28	TRBJ2-7	TGTGCCAGCAGCCTCCCACAGGGACATGTCGAGCAGTACTTC	CASSLPQGHVEQYF
.	.	TRBV4-2	TRBJ2-3	TGTGCCAGCAGCCAAGAATCGTTCTGGGATACGCAGTATTTT	CASSQESFWDTQYF
.	TRBD1	TRBV29-1	TRBJ2-5	TGCAGCGTTCAGAAATTCGGACAGGGGCAAGAGACCCAGTACTTC	CSVQKFGQGQETQYF
.	.	TRBV9	TRBJ2-1	TGTGCCAGCAGCGTAAGCCCGAGCTCCTACAATGAGCAGTTCTTC	CASSVSPSSYNEQFF
.	.	TRBV7-8	TRBJ2-1	TGTGCCAGCAGCCCGGTCCTGGCGGAGCAGTTCTTC	CASSPVLAEQFF
.	.	TRBV9	TRBJ1-1	TGTGCCAGCACCAAGAGGGACGGGGAATTTATGAACACTGAAGCTTTCTTT	CASTKRDGEFMNTEAFF
.	TRBD2	TRBV9	TRBJ2-5	TGTGCCAGCAGCGTAGACGCGGGGGGAACCCAAGAGACCCAGTACTTC	CASSVDAGGTQETQYF
few	TRBD2	TRBV10-3	TRBJ2-1	TGTGCCATCAGTTGGACTAGCGACTCTCAACATGAGCAGTTCTTC	CAISWTSDSQHEQFF
few	.	TRBV29-1	TRBJ2-7	TGCAGCGTTGAGCTTTCTTCCGAGCAGTACTTC	CSVELSSEQYF
.	.	TRBV29-1	TRBJ1-1	TGCAGCGTTGAAGGACTAGGGACACCGGGTGGAGCTTTCTTT	CSVEGLGTPGGAFF
few	.	TRBV2	TRBJ2-4	TGTGCCAGCAGTGAACTGGGGGGGCGTATGGACATTCAGTACTTC	CASSELGGRMDIQYF
.	.	TRBV14	TRBJ1-2	TGTGCCAGCAGCCAGATGGGCAGGAACTATGGCTACACCTTC	CASSQMGRNYGYTF
.	.	TRBV9	TRBJ2-7	TGTGCCAGCAGCGTAGGGCAGGGCTGGGAGCAGTACTTC	CASSVGQGWEQYF
.	.	TRBV27	TRBJ2-3	TGTGCCAGCAGTTTAGGGGTGTCCAGCACAGATACGCAGTATTTT	CASSLGVSSTDTQYF
.	.	TRBV6-1	TRBJ2-7	TGTGCCAGCAGTGCATTGCCCAGCGCCTCCTACGAGCAGTACTTC	CASSALPSASYEQYF
.	.	TRBV30	TRBJ1-5	TGTGCCTGGAGTCATAGCGTAGGTTTAGATCAGCCCCAGCATTTT	CAWSHSVGLDQPQHF
.	.	TRBV29-1	TRBJ1-2	TGCAGCGTTGACAACGAGGGGCTTAACTATGGCTACACCTTC	CSVDNEGLNYGYTF
.	TRBD2	TRBV7-3	TRBJ2-1	TGTGCCAGCAGCTTACAAGGGACTACCAACAATGAGCAGTTCTTC	CASSLQGTTNNEQFF
.	TRBD1	TRBV5-1	TRBJ2-5	TGCGCCAGCAGCTCGGAGGACAGGGGCCACGAGACCCAGTACTTC	CASSSEDRGHETQYF
.	TRBD2	TRBV9	TRBJ2-7	TGTGCCAGCAGCGCCCAACGGGGACTAGCGGGAGACGAGCAGTACTTC	CASSAQRGLAGDEQYF
.	TRBD2	TRBV5-1	TRBJ2-5	TGCGCCAGCAGCTTGATGGCTCTAGCGGGAGAAGAGACCCAGTACTTC	CASSLMALAGEETQYF
.	.	TRBV9	TRBJ2-6	TGTGCCAGCAGCGTAGCTATCACACTTAGACTCGCTGGGGCCAACGTCCTGACTTTC	CASSVAITLRLAGANVLTF
.	TRBD2	TRBV28	TRBJ2-1	TGTGCCAGCGGTATTCTAGCGGGAGGGTTTAATGAGCAGTTCTTC	CASGILAGGFNEQFF
.	.	TRBV9	TRBJ2-7	TGTGCCAGCAGCGTTGGTGACAGATACTACGAGCAGTACTTC	CASSVGDRYYEQYF
few	.	TRBV7-2	TRBJ1-2	TGTGCCAGCAGCTTAGACTGGGTACAGGTTGGCTACACCTTC	CASSLDWVQVGYTF
.	.	TRBV9	TRBJ2-1	TGTGCCAGCAGCGTAGTAATGGATTCCTACAATGAGCAGTTCTTC	CASSVVMDSYNEQFF
.	TRBD1	TRBV7-9	TRBJ1-4	TGTGCCAGCAGCTTGGGACAGGGAGATGAAAAACTGTTTTTT	CASSLGQGDEKLFF
.	TRBD2	TRBV7-3	TRBJ2-2	TGTGCCAGCAGTCCGGGACTAGCGGGCGGGGAGCTGTTTTTT	CASSPGLAGGELFF
.	TRBD1	TRBV29-1	TRBJ2-5	TGCAGCGAAGGACAGGGAGCAGAGACCCAGTACTTC	CSEGQGAETQYF